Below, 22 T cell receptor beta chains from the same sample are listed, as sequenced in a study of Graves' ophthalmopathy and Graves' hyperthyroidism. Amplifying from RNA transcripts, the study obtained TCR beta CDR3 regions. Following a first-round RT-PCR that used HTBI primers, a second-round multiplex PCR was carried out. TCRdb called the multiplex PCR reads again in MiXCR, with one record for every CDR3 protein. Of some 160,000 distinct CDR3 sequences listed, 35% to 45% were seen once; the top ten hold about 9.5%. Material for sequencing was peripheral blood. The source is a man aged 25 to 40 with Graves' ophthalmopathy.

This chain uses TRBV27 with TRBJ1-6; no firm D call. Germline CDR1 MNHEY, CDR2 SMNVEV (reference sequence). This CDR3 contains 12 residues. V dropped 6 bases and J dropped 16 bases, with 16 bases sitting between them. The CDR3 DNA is TGTGCCAGCAGCCTCAACCTCGGGTTACTCCACTTT. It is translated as CASSLNLGLLHF.

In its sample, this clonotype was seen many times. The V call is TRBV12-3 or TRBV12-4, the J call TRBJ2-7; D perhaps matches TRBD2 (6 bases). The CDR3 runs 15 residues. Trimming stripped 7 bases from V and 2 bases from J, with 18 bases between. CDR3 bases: TGTGCCAGCACGGTGGGGGACTCTCGTACCTACGAGCAGTACTTC. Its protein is CASTVGDSRTYEQYF.

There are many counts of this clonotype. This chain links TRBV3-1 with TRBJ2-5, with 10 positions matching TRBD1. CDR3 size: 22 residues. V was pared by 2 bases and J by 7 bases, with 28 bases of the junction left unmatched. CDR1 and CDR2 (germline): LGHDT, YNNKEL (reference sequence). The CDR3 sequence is CASSQSPYRDRGSGGAQTTQYF. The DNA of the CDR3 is TGTGCCAGCAGCCAATCCCCTTACAGGGACAGGGGTAGCGGAGGGGCACAAACGACCCAGTACTTC.

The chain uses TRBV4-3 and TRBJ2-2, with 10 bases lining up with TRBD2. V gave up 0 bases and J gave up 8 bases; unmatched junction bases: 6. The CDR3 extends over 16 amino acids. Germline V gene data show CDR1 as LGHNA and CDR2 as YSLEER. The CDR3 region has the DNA TGCGCCAGCAGCCAAGATAGGACTAGCGGTGGGGGGGAGCTGTTTTTT. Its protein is CASSQDRTSGGGELFF.

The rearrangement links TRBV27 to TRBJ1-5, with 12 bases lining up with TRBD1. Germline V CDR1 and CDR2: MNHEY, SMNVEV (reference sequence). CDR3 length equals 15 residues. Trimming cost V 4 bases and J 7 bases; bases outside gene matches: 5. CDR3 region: CASSSTGTGGQPQHF. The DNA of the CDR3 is TGTGCCAGCAGTTCCACCGGGACAGGGGGCCAGCCCCAGCATTTT.

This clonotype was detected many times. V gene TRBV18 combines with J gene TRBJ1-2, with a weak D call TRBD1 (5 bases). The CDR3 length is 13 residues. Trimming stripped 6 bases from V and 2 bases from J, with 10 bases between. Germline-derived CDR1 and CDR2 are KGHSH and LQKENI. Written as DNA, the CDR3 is TGTGCCAGCTCCCCGACAGAGAACTATGGCTACACCTTC. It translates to CASSPTENYGYTF.

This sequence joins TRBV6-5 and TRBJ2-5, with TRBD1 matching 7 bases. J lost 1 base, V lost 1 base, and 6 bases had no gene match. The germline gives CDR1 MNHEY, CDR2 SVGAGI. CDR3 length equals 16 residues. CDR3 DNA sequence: TGTGCCAGCAGTTACTTACCGACAGGGCCCCAAGAGACCCAGTACTTC. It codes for CASSYLPTGPQETQYF.

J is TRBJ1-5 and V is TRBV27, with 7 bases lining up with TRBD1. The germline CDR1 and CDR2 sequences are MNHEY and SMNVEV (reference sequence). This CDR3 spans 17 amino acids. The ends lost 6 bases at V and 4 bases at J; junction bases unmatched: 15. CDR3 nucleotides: TGTGCCAGCAGAGACGACAGGGCCCCTTTAGGAAATCAGCCCCAGCATTTT. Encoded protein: CASRDDRAPLGNQPQHF.

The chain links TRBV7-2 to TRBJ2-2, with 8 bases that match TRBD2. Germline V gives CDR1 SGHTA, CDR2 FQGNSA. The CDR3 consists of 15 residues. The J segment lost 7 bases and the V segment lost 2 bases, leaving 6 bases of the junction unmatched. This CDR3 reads CASSLTGGRGGELFF. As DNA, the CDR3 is TGTGCCAGCAGCTTAACGGGAGGGAGAGGCGGGGAGCTGTTTTTT.

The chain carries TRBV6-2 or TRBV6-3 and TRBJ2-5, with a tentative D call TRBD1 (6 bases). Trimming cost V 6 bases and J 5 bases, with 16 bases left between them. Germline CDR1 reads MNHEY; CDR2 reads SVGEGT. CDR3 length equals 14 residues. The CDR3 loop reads CASRSVGARETQYF. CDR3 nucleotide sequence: TGTGCCAGCAGGTCGGTGGGGGCGCGGGAGACCCAGTACTTC.

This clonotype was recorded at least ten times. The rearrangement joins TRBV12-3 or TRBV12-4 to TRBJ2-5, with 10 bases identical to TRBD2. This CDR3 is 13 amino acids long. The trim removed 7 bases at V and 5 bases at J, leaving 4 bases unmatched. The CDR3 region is CASKLAGVETQYF. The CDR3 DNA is TGTGCCAGCAAGCTAGCGGGAGTGGAGACCCAGTACTTC.

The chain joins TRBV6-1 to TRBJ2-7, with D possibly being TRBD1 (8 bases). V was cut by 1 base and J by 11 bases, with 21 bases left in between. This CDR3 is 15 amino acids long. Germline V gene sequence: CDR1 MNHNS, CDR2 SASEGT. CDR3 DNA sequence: TGTGCCAGCAGTGAAGGAGGGACAGGCCTAGGGAGGGAGTACTTC. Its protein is CASSEGGTGLGREYF.

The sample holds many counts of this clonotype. CDR3 nucleotide sequence: TGCGCCAGCAGCCAAACGGACAGGGGCACTGAAGCTTTCTTT. Translated: CASSQTDRGTEAFF. The chain employs TRBV4-1 and TRBJ1-1; 9 nucleotides match TRBD1. Unmatched junction bases numbered 2, after V lost 2 bases and J lost 4 bases. From germline, CDR1 is MGHRA and CDR2 YSYEKL. This CDR3 has 14 residues.

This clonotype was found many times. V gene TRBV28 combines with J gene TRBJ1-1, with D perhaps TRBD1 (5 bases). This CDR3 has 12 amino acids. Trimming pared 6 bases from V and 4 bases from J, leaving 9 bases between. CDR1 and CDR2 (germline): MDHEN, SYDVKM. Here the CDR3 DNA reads TGTGCCAGCAGGAGCGGGGGCACTGAAGCTTTCTTT. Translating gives CASRSGGTEAFF.

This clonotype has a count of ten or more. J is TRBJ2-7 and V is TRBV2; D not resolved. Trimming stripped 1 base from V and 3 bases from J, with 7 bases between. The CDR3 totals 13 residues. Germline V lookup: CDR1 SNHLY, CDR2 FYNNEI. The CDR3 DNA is TGTGCCAGCAGTGAAGGTAGGGTCTACGAGCAGTACTTC. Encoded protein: CASSEGRVYEQYF.

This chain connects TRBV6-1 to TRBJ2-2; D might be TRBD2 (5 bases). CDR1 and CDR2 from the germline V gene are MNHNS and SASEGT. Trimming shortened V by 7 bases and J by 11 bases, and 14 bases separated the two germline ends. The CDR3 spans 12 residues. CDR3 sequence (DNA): TGTGCCAGCACGGAAGGAGGACCCGAGCTGTTTTTT. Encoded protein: CASTEGGPELFF.

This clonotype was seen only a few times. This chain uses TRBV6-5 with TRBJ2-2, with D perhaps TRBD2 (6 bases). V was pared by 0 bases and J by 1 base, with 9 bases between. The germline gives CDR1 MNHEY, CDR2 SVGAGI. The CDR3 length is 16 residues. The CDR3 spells CASSYSIAENTGELFF. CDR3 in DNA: TGTGCCAGCAGTTACTCGATAGCGGAGAACACCGGGGAGCTGTTTTTT.

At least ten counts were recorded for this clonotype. The CDR3 loop is CATSRDLGQNYGYTF. CDR3 in DNA: TGTGCCACCAGCAGAGATCTTGGTCAGAACTATGGCTACACCTTC. The genes are TRBV15 and TRBJ1-2, with D unclear. Trimming stripped 0 bases from V and 2 bases from J, with 10 bases between. The germline CDR1 and CDR2 sequences are LNHNV and YYDKDF (reference sequence). CDR3 length: 15 residues.

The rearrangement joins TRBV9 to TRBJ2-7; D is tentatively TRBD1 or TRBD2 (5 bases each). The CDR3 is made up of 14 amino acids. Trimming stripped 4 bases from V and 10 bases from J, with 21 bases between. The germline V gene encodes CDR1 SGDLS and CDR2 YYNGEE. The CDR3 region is CASSPRGDGGHQYF. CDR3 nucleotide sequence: TGTGCCAGCAGCCCCCGAGGAGATGGGGGTCATCAGTACTTC.

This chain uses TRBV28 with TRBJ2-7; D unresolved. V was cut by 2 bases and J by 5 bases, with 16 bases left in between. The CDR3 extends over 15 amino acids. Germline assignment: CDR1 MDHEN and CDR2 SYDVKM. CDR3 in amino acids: CASSLESNRGDEQYF. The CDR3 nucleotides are TGTGCCAGCAGTTTAGAGTCCAACCGAGGCGACGAGCAGTACTTC.

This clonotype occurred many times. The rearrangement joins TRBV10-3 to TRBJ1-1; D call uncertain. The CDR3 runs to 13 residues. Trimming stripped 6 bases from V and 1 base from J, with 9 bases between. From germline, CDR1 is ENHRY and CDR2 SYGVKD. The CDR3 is CAIRPTSNTEAFF. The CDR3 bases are TGTGCCATCAGGCCTACATCGAACACTGAAGCTTTCTTT.

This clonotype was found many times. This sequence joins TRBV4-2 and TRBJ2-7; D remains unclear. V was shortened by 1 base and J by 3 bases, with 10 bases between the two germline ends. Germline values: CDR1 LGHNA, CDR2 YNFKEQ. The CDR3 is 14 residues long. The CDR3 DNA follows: TGTGCCAGCAGCCAAGGGTTGAATCTCTACGAGCAGTACTTC. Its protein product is CASSQGLNLYEQYF.